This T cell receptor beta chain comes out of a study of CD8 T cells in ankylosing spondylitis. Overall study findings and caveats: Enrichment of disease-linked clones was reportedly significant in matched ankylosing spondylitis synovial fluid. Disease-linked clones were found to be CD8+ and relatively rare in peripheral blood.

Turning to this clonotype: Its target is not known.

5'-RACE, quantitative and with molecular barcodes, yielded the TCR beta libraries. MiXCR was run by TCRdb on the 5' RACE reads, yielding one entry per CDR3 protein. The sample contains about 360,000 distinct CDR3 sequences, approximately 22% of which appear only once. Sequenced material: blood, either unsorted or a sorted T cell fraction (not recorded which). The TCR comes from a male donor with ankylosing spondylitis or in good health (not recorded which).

The CDR3 loop is CSARPRGANEQFF. CDR3 DNA: TGCAGTGCAAGGCCCAGGGGCGCGAATGAGCAGTTCTTC. The J gene is TRBJ2-1, the V gene TRBV20-1; the D gene is possibly TRBD1 (6 bases). The CDR3 has 13 residues. Germline V CDR1 and CDR2: DFQATT, SNEGSKA (reference sequence). Deletions cut 6 bases from V and 7 bases from J, with 16 bases between.